The T cell receptor beta chain under discussion was sequenced for a study of regulatory T cells in long-lasting Graves disease (dated by TCRdb to the early 2020s). About the study as a whole: Patients with newly diagnosed Graves' disease had been on antithyroid drugs for under 3 months. Persistent Graves' disease patients were compared with newly diagnosed Graves' disease patients by peripheral blood TCR sequencing and RNA sequencing. The study was registered as a clinical trial and conducted in China. A total of roughly 33 samples were covered by TCR sequencing, comprising around 13 persistent and around 20 newly diagnosed Graves' disease patients. Results and caveats for the whole study, not just this receptor: Compared with newly diagnosed patients, patients with persistent Graves' disease had lower TCR Shannon entropy and fewer highly expanded clones, which suggests clonal expansion. A larger number of public clonotypes was shared among persistent patients (more than 2,500) than among newly diagnosed patients (roughly 970). Because the primary lesion, thyroid tissue, could not be accessed, the study looked at peripheral blood alone. The authors noted that the small sample size was a limitation that may lower accuracy. Only the TCR beta chain was sequenced and analyzed. Persistent disease showed preferential use of TRBV28, TRBJ1-2 and TRBJ2-5, whereas newly diagnosed disease favored TRBV20-1 and TRBJ2-1.

The label giving this sample's time point can be read as: newly diagnosed GD, antithyroid drugs for less than 3 months. RNA was extracted from PBMCs in TRIzol for both TCR sequencing and RNA sequencing. The diagnosis of Graves' disease followed American Thyroid Association guidelines. Patients were recruited from an endocrinology department in Xi'an, China. Each patient gave approximately 9.7 milliliters of peripheral blood, collected in an EDTA anticoagulant tube. PBMCs were isolated by Ficoll Paque Plus density gradient separation without further T cell sorting. An Agilent 2100 Bioanalyzer and agarose gel were used to assess RNA quality, and a NanoDrop 2000 was used to measure RNA concentration. This clonotype has ten or more counts. What antigen it recognizes has not been identified. No much larger clonotype is one base removed from it; base qualities were not supplied. V was cut back by 6 bases and J by 6 bases, leaving a gap of 18 bases between them. The CDR3 measures 14 amino acids from cysteine to phenylalanine. Solely the CDR3 DNA is kept, with 42 bases framed from the first base. According to the germline V gene, CDR1 reads MNHNS and CDR2 reads SASEGT.

Libraries were constructed by multiplex PCR. Sequenced on an Illumina HiSeq 4000. CDR3 regions were amplified by Arm-PCR with iRepertoire HTBI primers to construct TCR beta libraries. Gel purification was performed on PCR products prior to sequencing. In the authors' own workflow: Across samples, around 62 TRBV and roughly 15 TRBJ segments were identified and used for gene usage analysis of CDR3 amino acid clonotypes. COPE and FqMerger were used to merge the filtered high-quality paired reads into contigs. BLAST was used to align contigs to IMGT TRBV, TRBD and TRBJ reference genes, and CDR3 was defined according to IMGT. Highly expanded clones were defined as clonotypes with a frequency above 0.1%. Shannon entropy served as the measure of repertoire diversity, while the Gini coefficient captured V-J evenness. A clonotype found in more than one individual was treated as public. TCRdb reran the public reads through fastp at Q25 and MiXCR, keeping productive beta chains. CDR3 protein duplicates are merged, each entry listing the most common genes and DNA. What appears here as the V and J calls and clone size reflects TCRdb's work, not the paper's. The sample table contains about 430,000 distinct CDR3 sequences; only one count was recorded for approximately 15% of them. Approximately 7.6% of the sample belongs to the ten largest clones.

The sample also formed part of further work on T cells in Graves' hyperthyroidism and ophthalmopathy. Per the second study: Graves' hyperthyroidism was defined as stable when no progression to ophthalmopathy occurred over 18 months of follow-up. Hyperthyroidism patients were newly diagnosed, had a disease duration of under 2 months, and were aged 18 to 65 years. Exclusion was applied to patients with uncontrolled infections, other autoimmune diseases, pregnancy or lactation. Diagnoses were established on the basis of clinical symptoms, serum thyroxine and TRAb, thyroid ultrasound, and orbital computed tomography. A first-round RT-PCR of the TCR CDR3 used the HTBI primer set with the Qiagen OneStep RT-PCR kit. Blood samples also contained most of the expanded thyroid clonotypes (frequency above 0.001), which suggests that blood repertoires may reflect thyroid immune responses. A model built on a 13 V-J signature distinguished ophthalmopathy from stable hyperthyroidism, reaching around 87% sensitivity and about 81% specificity in cross-validation and 80%/75% in testing. In validation, the model predicted progression to ophthalmopathy with approximately 71% sensitivity and approximately 72% specificity, a median of around 6.6 months before onset. A discovery cohort of about a hundred patients, about 40 with Graves' ophthalmopathy and 55 to 60 with stable Graves' hyperthyroidism, was used to find distinguishing TCR V-J signatures. Whether ophthalmopathy could be predicted prospectively was tested in an independent validation cohort made up of 18 to 20 hyperthyroidism patients plus 17 patients who later progressed to ophthalmopathy. The roughly 91 discovery patients were randomly split 7:3 into training and test sets. In addition, the study compared T-cell repertoires in thyroid tissue and in blood from five to seven Graves' hyperthyroidism patients. After blood sampling, hyperthyroidism patients were treated with methimazole at a starting dose of 30 mg daily, and ophthalmopathy patients were treated with high-dose intravenous methylprednisolone. Libraries were constructed in a second round of multiplex PCR, after which size selection and purification were carried out. Libraries were sequenced paired-end with 100 bp reads on an Illumina HiSeq2000. SOAPnuke was used to process the raw data, with reads discarded if the reads contained adapters or uncalled bases, had a mean Phred below 15, or lacked an exact constant-primer or identifier match. High-quality paired reads were merged with COPE v1.2.5, and unique nucleotide sequences were defined as clonotypes. MiTCR v1.1 was used to align clonotypes to the IMGT TRBV, TRBD and TRBJ reference segments. Analysis was restricted to V-J combinations with a frequency above 0.0001, which covered about 99% of repertoires. The TCS score was defined as F50 (clonal expansion) divided by E x V (chaos), with BLOSUM62-based TCRdist calculated between CDR3 peptides within each V-J. Welch's t-statistics and random forest reduced around 520 V-J features to around 14, which were used in a naive Bayes classifier (R e1071). Sample size was not statistically predetermined, and investigators were not blinded to group allocation. According to the paper, TCR Vbeta CDR3 sequencing was carried out on some 140 peripheral blood samples, which came from approximately 43 ophthalmopathy, about 75 hyperthyroidism and approximately 17 progressor patients.

Sequences were derived from peripheral blood mononuclear cells (PBMCs), sampled at new diagnosis, from a patient treated with antithyroid drugs. The clonotype originates from a woman in her 40s with Graves disease. Donor details come from another sample of the same person, matched by shared clones. The V and J genes are TRBV6-1 and TRBJ2-7, with the D assignment possibly TRBD1 or TRBD2, given 6 matching bases for each. The CDR3 protein is CASRGGRGRPEQYF. The nucleotides are TGTGCCAGCAGGGGGGGCAGGGGACGTCCCGAGCAGTACTTC.